This T cell receptor (beta chain) was captured by sequencing in a study of T cells expressing NK-cell markers (dated by TCRdb to 2020 to 2022). Broadly, across the study: In sorted CD3+CD56+NKG2C+, CD3+CD56+NKG2C- and CD3+CD56-NKG2C+ T-cell subsets from several donors, TCR beta-chain repertoires were profiled. Seven of the eight sequenced donors were HCMV-seropositive and one was HCMV-seronegative. The study sequenced eight donors, all healthy volunteers chosen at random: three men and five women. Libraries were sequenced as 2 x 150 bp reads on Illumina HiSeq 2000/2500, MiSeq or NextSeq.

TCRdb names Illumina HiSeq 2000 as the instrument used. 5'RACE template switching, by which a universal primer site and unique molecular identifiers were added, was used to make TCR beta cDNA libraries. cDNA synthesis was primed from the TCR beta constant segment and was followed by two successive PCR amplification steps. In the source study's methods: MIGEC was used to demultiplex reads and group the reads by UMI, and MiTCR was used to assemble and quantify clonotypes. To remove erroneous sequences, TCR cDNA sequences were retained only when supported by two or more reads. The tcR package was used for downstream repertoire analysis, and clonotypes were matched between fractions using CDR3 nucleotide sequence together with V segment. VDJmatch was used to annotate antigen specificity against VDJdb, with one amino acid substitution allowed in CDR3. TCRdb reprocessed the reads, reporting each CDR3 protein sequence once and no DNA. The V and J calls shown here were made by TCRdb, not taken from the authors' results. The sample table includes almost 450,000 distinct CDR3 sequences. The ten most abundant clones make up 7.3% of the sample.

About this clonotype: Its target antigen remains unknown.

HCMV-specific IgG was detected in serum with a commercial ELISA kit to determine HCMV serostatus. Peripheral blood mononuclear cells were isolated from blood by Ficoll density gradient centrifugation. The investigation overall reported the following: Those dominant clonotypes were again the most abundant among CD3+CD56-NKG2C+ cells in a few donors, at about 25-60.1%. In roughly 6 donors, the dominant CD3+CD56+NKG2C+ clonotypes ranked among the top 10 CD8+ clonotypes, making up roughly 1.0-7.0% of CD8+ T cells. Whether the expanded NKG2C-expressing T cell clones were specific for HCMV antigens was left unclear.

CDR1 and CDR2 (DFQATT, SNEGSKA) derive from the germline V gene (reference sequence). Counted from cysteine to phenylalanine, this CDR3 has 14 amino acids. No DNA sequence was recorded. The receptor chain draws on TRBV20-1 and TRBJ2-7; TCRdb reports TRBD1, a call that lacks DNA to check it against. Source material: blood T cells: a sorted CD56 or NKG2C T cell subset, CD4+ or CD8+ T cells, or bulk PBMC T cells (not recorded which). The TCR originated in a woman between 18 and 70 years old in good health. This receptor has the CDR3 CSAIRDSPPYEQYF.